This T cell receptor (beta chain) derives from a study of cytomegalovirus exposure and HLA in healthy donors. The CDR3 extends over 13 amino acids. Germline CDR1 is LNHDA and CDR2 is SQIVND (reference sequence). The V gene lost 4 bases and the J gene lost 2 bases, with 9 bases spanning the gap. Concerning this clone itself: What it binds is not known.

Study results and limitations: In a later analysis, TCR beta V- and J-gene trimming showed a link to a missense DCLRE1C variant. The study designated fewer than 200 TCR beta chains cytomegalovirus-associated.

The PCR employed 60 Vbeta primers together with 13 Jbeta primers. Clones were sequenced by immunoSEQ multiplex PCR, and TCRdb holds only the in-frame ones, with some missing. This sample has 150,000 to 200,000 clones, with 82% found just once. What was sequenced was PBMCs. This sequence was found in a girl aged 2-10 years in good health and CMV-seropositive. The chain recombines TRBV19 with TRBJ2-7; unclear D gene. CDR3 nucleotides: TGTGCCAGTAGTACTATCGTCCCCTACGAGCAGTACTTC. Translating gives CASSTIVPYEQYF. Combining the CDR3 with reference TRBV19 and TRBJ2-7 gives the whole variable domain DGGITQSPKYLFRKEGQNVTLSCEQNLNHDAMYWYRQDPGQGLRLIYYSQIVNDFQKGDIAEGYSVSREKKESFPLTVTSAQKNPTAFYLCASSTIVPYEQYFGPGTRLTVT.